Presented here are 28 T cell receptor beta chains from one specimen sequenced in a study of blood T cell repertoires in COVID-19. TCRdb keeps only in-frame clones here, not all; method: immunoSEQ multiplex PCR. The sample has about 140,000 clones; roughly 86% are singletons. What was sequenced was PBMCs or T cells enriched from blood (not recorded which). The source is a woman aged 45-59 years with acute COVID-19.

In its sample, this clone was seen a few times. V is TRBV4-2 and J is TRBJ2-1; TRBD2 matches at 9 bases. The length of the CDR3 is 15 residues. The junction had 5 bases not matched to a gene; V was cut back by 1 base and J by 7 bases. Germline values: CDR1 LGHNA, CDR2 YNFKEQ. The CDR3 is CASSQGAAGGNEQFF. As DNA, the CDR3 is TGTGCCAGCAGCCAAGGGGCAGCGGGAGGTAATGAGCAGTTCTTC.

On this clone itself: The junction departs from the called germline gene at one end, perhaps through a read error. The chain joins TRBV7-7 to TRBJ2-2; D remains unclear. Germline V lookup: CDR1 SSHAT, CDR2 FNYEAQ (reference sequence). This CDR3 has 14 amino acids. The CDR3 DNA follows: TGTGCTAGCAGCCCCTCTTCGAACACCGGGGAGCTGTTTTTT. This gives the protein CASSPSSNTGELFF.

The gene calls are TRBV5-6 and TRBJ1-6; 7 bases match TRBD1. This CDR3 has 14 residues. Germline V gene lookup returns CDR1 SGHDT and CDR2 YYEEEE. The V segment lost 4 bases and the J segment 7 bases; nucleotides outside the gene matches: 5. Here the CDR3 reads CASSNNRGNSPLHF. The CDR3 DNA follows: TGTGCCAGCAGCAACAACAGGGGAAATTCACCCCTCCACTTT. Full variable domain (rest looked up from reference TRBV5-6 and TRBJ1-6): DAGVTQSPTHLIKTRGQQVTLRCSPKSGHDTVSWYQQALGQGPQFIFQYYEEEERQRGNFPDRFSGHQFPNYSSELNVNALLLGDSALYLCASSNNRGNSPLHFGNGTRLTVT.

This clone was found a few times. The CDR3: CASSLGRMAGELFF. In DNA form, the CDR3 reads TGTGCCAGCAGTTTAGGCAGGATGGCCGGGGAGCTGTTTTTT. The chain combines TRBV27 with TRBJ2-2; D is ambiguous. The CDR3 has 14 amino acids. Trimming took off 2 bases at V and 6 bases at J, with 10 bases between the two ends. Germline loops: CDR1 MNHEY, CDR2 SMNVEV (reference sequence).

The CDR3: CASSLSGARGEQYF. The CDR3 bases are TGTGCCAGCAGCTTGTCGGGTGCTAGGGGAGAGCAGTACTTC. The chain recombines TRBV5-6 with TRBJ2-7; perhaps TRBD1 as D (5 bases). The germline V and J ends were trimmed by 1 base and 7 bases, with 15 bases remaining between them. Germline lookup yields CDR1 SGHDT and CDR2 YYEEEE. The CDR3 spans 14 residues. Full variable domain (remainder filled in from reference TRBV5-6 and TRBJ2-7): DAGVTQSPTHLIKTRGQQVTLRCSPKSGHDTVSWYQQALGQGPQFIFQYYEEEERQRGNFPDRFSGHQFPNYSSELNVNALLLGDSALYLCASSLSGARGEQYFGPGTRLTVT.

The chain employs TRBV29-1 and TRBJ2-5, with 14 positions matching TRBD2. The germline V gene encodes CDR1 SQVTM and CDR2 ANQGSEA. CDR3 length: 14 amino acids. V shed 4 bases and J 2 bases; nucleotides not matched to a gene: 0. This chain's CDR3 is CSVGLAGGQETQYF. In nucleotides, the CDR3 is TGCAGCGTTGGACTAGCGGGAGGGCAAGAGACCCAGTACTTC.

This chain joins TRBV5-1 and TRBJ1-4; D remains ambiguous. The CDR3 consists of 14 residues. The germline V gene encodes CDR1 SGHRS and CDR2 YFSETQ. Trimming removed 0 bases from V and 0 bases from J, with 3 bases in between. The CDR3 region is CASSLASTNEKLFF. CDR3 bases: TGCGCCAGCAGCTTGGCCTCAACTAATGAAAAACTGTTTTTT.

The chain joins TRBV11-3 to TRBJ1-1, with D tentatively TRBD1 (5 bases). Germline CDR1 and CDR2: SGHNT and YENEEA. The CDR3 has 14 amino acids. Deletions cut 5 bases from V and 1 base from J, with 11 bases between. CDR3 DNA: TGTGCCAGCAGCCGCCGGGGGGGGAACACTGAAGCTTTCTTT. Translated: CASSRRGGNTEAFF.

The chain combines TRBV5-1 with TRBJ2-5; TRBD1 is a possible D gene (6 bases). The germline gives CDR1 SGHRS, CDR2 YFSETQ. V shed 0 bases and J shed 4 bases, with 7 bases lying between them. CDR3 length: 13 residues. This chain's CDR3 is CASSLGGRETQYF. CDR3 nucleotide sequence: TGCGCCAGCAGCTTGGGGGGGCGAGAGACCCAGTACTTC.

The rearrangement joins TRBV6-5 to TRBJ2-5; 7 bases match TRBD1. Losses at the gene ends were 0 bases for V and 6 bases for J; bases not matched to a gene: 4. The CDR3 is 14 amino acids. CDR1 MNHEY and CDR2 SVGAGI come from the germline V gene. The CDR3 region has the DNA TGTGCCAGCAGTTACTCGAGGGGGCTGAAGACCCAGTACTTC. This sequence encodes CASSYSRGLKTQYF.

The J gene is TRBJ1-2, the V gene TRBV6-5, with D uncertain. Germline V gives CDR1 MNHEY, CDR2 SVGAGI. The V end was cut by 10 bases, the J end by 2 bases, with 17 bases between. This CDR3 has 14 amino acids. This chain's CDR3 is CATTQWERNYGYTF. DNA for the CDR3: TGTGCCACCACCCAATGGGAGCGGAACTATGGCTACACCTTC.

The chain couples TRBV6-4 to TRBJ1-4; the match to TRBD1 covers 7 bases. V shed 9 bases and J 0 bases; nucleotides not matched to a gene: 10. From germline, CDR1 is MRHNA and CDR2 SNTAGT. CDR3 length equals 16 residues. The CDR3 is CASKLRTGATNEKLFF. CDR3 nucleotide sequence: TGTGCCAGTAAACTTAGGACAGGAGCAACTAATGAAAAACTGTTTTTT.

The V and J genes are TRBV24-1 and TRBJ1-1; no clear D gene. CDR3 length: 13 residues. The V end lost 3 bases, the J end lost 12 bases, and 16 bases lay between the germline ends. CDR1 KGHDR and CDR2 SFDVKD come from the germline V gene. CDR3 sequence: CATSDPSRARSFF. The CDR3 region has the DNA TGTGCCACCAGTGATCCCTCGAGGGCCCGATCTTTCTTT.

J is TRBJ1-2 and V is TRBV19; D gene uncertain. Trimming stripped 3 bases from V and 7 bases from J, with 15 bases between. The CDR3 runs 14 residues. CDR1 LNHDA and CDR2 SQIVND come from the germline V gene (reference sequence). CDR3 bases: TGTGCCAGTAGTATGGTATTGGCGGGCGGTGGCTACACCTTC. Amino acids: CASSMVLAGGGYTF.

The chain is built from TRBV9 and TRBJ1-4; 12 bases map to TRBD1. V was clipped by 3 bases and J by 7 bases; unmatched bases: 7. Germline CDR1 and CDR2: SGDLS and YYNGEE. The CDR3 sequence is 16 residues long. DNA of the CDR3: TGTGCCAGCAGCGATGGGACAGGGGGCGGTGCTGAAAAACTGTTTTTT. It is translated as CASSDGTGGGAEKLFF.

In its sample, this clone was seen once. This chain uses TRBV5-1 with TRBJ2-3; 11 bases agree with TRBD2. CDR3 length: 16 amino acids. Germline V gene data show CDR1 as SGHRS and CDR2 as YFSETQ. V lost 0 bases, J lost 6 bases, and 6 bases stayed unmatched. CDR3 protein: CASSLDGTSGVDTQYF. CDR3 coding DNA: TGCGCCAGCAGCTTGGACGGGACTAGCGGAGTGGATACGCAGTATTTT. Supplemented by reference TRBV5-1 and TRBJ2-3, the full variable domain reads KAGVTQTPRYLIKTRGQQVTLSCSPISGHRSVSWYQQTPGQGLQFLFEYFSETQRNKGNFPGRFSGRQFSNSRSEMNVSTLELGDSALYLCASSLDGTSGVDTQYFGPGTRLTVL.

This chain connects TRBV28 to TRBJ1-5; D gene ambiguous. Germline V CDR1 and CDR2: MDHEN, SYDVKM. This CDR3 comprises 13 residues. V lost 4 bases to trimming and J lost 6 bases, with 10 bases between them. The CDR3 reads CASSSQRVQPQHF. The CDR3 DNA follows: TGTGCCAGCAGTTCCCAGCGGGTTCAGCCCCAGCATTTT. Full variable domain (missing parts from reference TRBV28 and TRBJ1-5): DVKVTQSSRYLVKRTGEKVFLECVQDMDHENMFWYRQDPGLGLRLIYFSYDVKMKEKGDIPEGYSVSREKKERFSLILESASTNQTSMYLCASSSQRVQPQHFGDGTRLSIL.

The chain links TRBV30 to TRBJ1-4; a weak D match, TRBD1 (5 bases). The V end lost 2 bases, the J end lost 15 bases, and 13 bases lay between the germline ends. The CDR3 has 11 residues. From germline, CDR1 is GTSNPN and CDR2 SVGIG (reference sequence). CDR3 sequence reads: CAWSRDLEVFF. The CDR3 coding sequence is TGTGCCTGGAGTCGGGACTTAGAGGTGTTTTTT.

CDR3 DNA: TGTGCCAGCAGCCAAGACAGGGGGTGGCGAGGCGAAAAACTGTTTTTT. It codes for CASSQDRGWRGEKLFF. This chain links TRBV3-1 (or the pseudogene TRBV3-2) with TRBJ1-4; 7 bases match TRBD1. CDR1 and CDR2 (germline): LGHDT, YNNKEL (reference sequence). The CDR3 sequence is 16 residues long. After removal of 0 bases from V and 8 bases from J, the junction contained 9 bases not matched to a gene.

V is TRBV2 and J is TRBJ2-2, with a possible D match to TRBD1 (5 bases). Germline CDR1 and CDR2: SNHLY and FYNNEI. V lost 5 bases and J 0 bases, leaving 10 bases between the germline ends. CDR3 length: 15 residues. This chain's CDR3 is CASSRQKPNTGELFF. The CDR3 DNA sequence: TGTGCCAGCAGTCGACAGAAACCGAACACCGGGGAGCTGTTTTTT.

The chain recombines TRBV5-1 with TRBJ2-1, with TRBD2 identical over 7 bases. CDR1 and CDR2 (germline): SGHRS, YFSETQ. The J segment lost 4 bases and the V segment lost 0 bases, leaving 10 bases of the junction unmatched. The CDR3 sequence is 17 residues long. CDR3 amino acids: CASSLARGSGKYNEQFF. As DNA, the CDR3 is TGCGCCAGCAGCTTGGCCCGCGGGAGCGGAAAATACAATGAGCAGTTCTTC. Looking up the rest from reference TRBV5-1 and TRBJ2-1 gives the full variable domain: KAGVTQTPRYLIKTRGQQVTLSCSPISGHRSVSWYQQTPGQGLQFLFEYFSETQRNKGNFPGRFSGRQFSNSRSEMNVSTLELGDSALYLCASSLARGSGKYNEQFFGPGTRLTVL.

CDR3 protein: CATSRDREGTEAFF. The DNA for the CDR3 is TGTGCCACCAGCAGAGATAGGGAGGGCACTGAAGCTTTCTTT. The rearrangement joins TRBV15 to TRBJ1-1; D is unclear. The V gene lost 0 bases and the J gene lost 4 bases, with 9 bases spanning the gap. CDR1 LNHNV and CDR2 YYDKDF come from the germline V gene (reference sequence). There are 14 residues in the CDR3.

The chain has TRBV2 and TRBJ2-2; D is perhaps TRBD1 (5 bases). This CDR3 has 14 amino acids. The germline CDR1 and CDR2 sequences are SNHLY and FYNNEI. Trimming removed 7 bases at V and 2 bases at J, with 11 bases between. As DNA, the CDR3 is TGTGCCAGCAAGCTGCAGGGAAACACCGGGGAGCTGTTTTTT. Its translation is CASKLQGNTGELFF.

This chain joins TRBV5-1 and TRBJ2-7; 13 positions agree with TRBD2. The CDR3 loop spans 15 amino acids. V trimming: 4 bases; J trimming: 1 base; junction bases outside the gene matches: 2. Germline CDR1 SGHRS, CDR2 YFSETQ. Here the CDR3 reads CASSRTSGSSYEQYF. CDR3 in DNA: TGCGCCAGCAGCCGGACTAGCGGGAGTTCCTACGAGCAGTACTTC.

This chain joins TRBV19 and TRBJ2-6, with D unclear. V was clipped by 3 bases and J by 0 bases, with 3 bases between them. The CDR3 has 14 amino acids. Germline-derived CDR1 and CDR2 are LNHDA and SQIVND (reference sequence). This CDR3 is CASSMSSGANVLTF. Here the CDR3 DNA reads TGTGCCAGTAGTATGAGCTCTGGGGCCAACGTCCTGACTTTC.

Regarding this clone: Relative to the germline gene, one junction end is altered; a read error may explain this. The chain couples TRBV18 to TRBJ2-2; 8 bases match TRBD2. The CDR3 is 16 residues long. Germline CDR1 KGHSH, CDR2 LQKENI. The CDR3 region has the DNA TGTGCCAGCTCACCACAACTAGCGGAAAACACCGGGGAGCTGCTTTTT. It codes for CASSPQLAENTGELLF.

The rearrangement joins TRBV5-1 to TRBJ1-6; D remains unclear. The CDR3 loop spans 16 amino acids. The V end lost 1 base, the J end lost 6 bases, and 14 bases lay between the germline ends. The V gene's germline CDR1 is SGHRS and CDR2 YFSETQ. Here the CDR3 reads CASSLNGKRPNSPLHF. CDR3 nucleotides: TGCGCCAGCAGCTTGAACGGGAAACGTCCTAATTCACCCCTCCACTTT.

This sequence joins TRBV29-1 and TRBJ1-1, with D unclear. Trimming cost V 5 bases and J 1 base, with 20 bases left between them. This CDR3 comprises 16 residues. Germline V gene lookup returns CDR1 SQVTM and CDR2 ANQGSEA. In DNA form, the CDR3 reads TGCAGCGTTCGACGGGAGGCGGGCAGAAGGAACACTGAAGCTTTCTTT. Translating gives CSVRREAGRRNTEAFF.